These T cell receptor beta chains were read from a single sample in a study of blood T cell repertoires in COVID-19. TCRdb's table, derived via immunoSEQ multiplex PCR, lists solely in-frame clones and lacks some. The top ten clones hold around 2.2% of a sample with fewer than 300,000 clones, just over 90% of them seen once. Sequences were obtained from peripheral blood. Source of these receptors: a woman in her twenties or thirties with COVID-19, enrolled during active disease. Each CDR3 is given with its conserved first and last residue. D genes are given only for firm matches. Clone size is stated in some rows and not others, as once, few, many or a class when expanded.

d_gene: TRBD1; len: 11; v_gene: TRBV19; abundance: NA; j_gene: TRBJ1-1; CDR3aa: CASRTGIEAFF; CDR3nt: TGTGCCAGTAGGACAGGGATTGAAGCTTTCTTT
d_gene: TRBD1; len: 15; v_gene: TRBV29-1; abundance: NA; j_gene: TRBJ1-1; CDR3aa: CSVAGTGESMAEAFF; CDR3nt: TGCAGCGTGGCAGGGACAGGGGAGAGTATGGCTGAAGCTTTCTTT
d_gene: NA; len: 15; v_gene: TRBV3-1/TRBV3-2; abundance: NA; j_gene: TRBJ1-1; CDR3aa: CASSQGGRPNTEAFF; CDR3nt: TGTGCCAGCAGCCAAGGGGGGCGGCCTAACACTGAAGCTTTCTTT
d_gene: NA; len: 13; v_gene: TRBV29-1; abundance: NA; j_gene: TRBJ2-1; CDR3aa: CSGAASSYNEQFF; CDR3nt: TGCAGCGGAGCGGCTAGCTCCTACAATGAGCAGTTCTTC
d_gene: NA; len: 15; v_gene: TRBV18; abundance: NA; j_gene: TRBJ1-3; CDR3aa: CASSPGAASGNTIYF; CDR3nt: TGTGCCAGCTCACCAGGGGCAGCCTCTGGAAACACCATATATTTT
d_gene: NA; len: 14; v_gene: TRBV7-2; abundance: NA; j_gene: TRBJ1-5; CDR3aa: CASSLGQGDQPQHF; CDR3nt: TGTGCCAGCAGCTTAGGGCAGGGCGATCAGCCCCAGCATTTT
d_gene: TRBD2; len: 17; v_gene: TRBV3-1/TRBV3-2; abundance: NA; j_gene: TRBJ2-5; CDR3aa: CASSQVGGTIPSGTQYF; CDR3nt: TGTGCCAGCAGCCAAGTCGGGGGGACCATCCCAAGCGGGACCCAGTACTTC
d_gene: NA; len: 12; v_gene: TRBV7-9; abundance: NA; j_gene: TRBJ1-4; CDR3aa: CASSLQGEKLFF; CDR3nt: TGTGCCAGCAGCTTACAGGGGGAAAAACTGTTTTTT
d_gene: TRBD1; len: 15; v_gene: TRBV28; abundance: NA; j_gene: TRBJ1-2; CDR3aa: CASSLPRDRGSGYTF; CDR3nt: TGTGCCAGCAGTTTACCCCGGGACAGGGGAAGTGGCTACACCTTC
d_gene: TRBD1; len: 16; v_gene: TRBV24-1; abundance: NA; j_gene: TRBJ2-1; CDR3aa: CATSDSTGTAYNEQFF; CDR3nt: TGTGCCACCAGTGATTCTACAGGGACAGCCTACAATGAGCAGTTCTTC
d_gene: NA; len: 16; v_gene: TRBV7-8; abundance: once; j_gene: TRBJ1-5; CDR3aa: CASSLAPGELYQPQHF; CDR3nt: TGTGCCAGCAGCTTAGCACCCGGGGAGCTATATCAGCCCCAGCATTTT
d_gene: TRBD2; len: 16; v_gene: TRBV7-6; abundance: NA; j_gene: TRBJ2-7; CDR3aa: CASSPRQASGSYEQYF; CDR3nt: TGTGCCAGCAGCCCACGACAGGCTAGCGGGAGCTACGAGCAGTACTTC
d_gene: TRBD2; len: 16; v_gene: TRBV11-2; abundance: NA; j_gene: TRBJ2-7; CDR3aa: CASSLTGTSLSYEQYF; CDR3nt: TGTGCCAGCAGCTTAACCGGGACTAGTCTCTCCTACGAGCAGTACTTC
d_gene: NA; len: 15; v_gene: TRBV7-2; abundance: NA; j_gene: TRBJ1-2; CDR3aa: CASSLLRGGASGYTF; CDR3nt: TGTGCCAGCAGCCTGCTCCGGGGGGGGGCCAGTGGCTACACCTTC
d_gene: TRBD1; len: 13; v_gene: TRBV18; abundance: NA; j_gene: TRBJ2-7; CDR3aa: CASSSTGINEQYF; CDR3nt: TGTGCCAGCTCATCGACAGGGATCAACGAGCAGTACTTC
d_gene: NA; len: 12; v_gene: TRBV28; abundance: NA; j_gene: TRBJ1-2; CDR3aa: CASRGRSYGYTF; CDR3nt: TGTGCCAGCAGGGGCCGGTCCTATGGCTACACCTTC
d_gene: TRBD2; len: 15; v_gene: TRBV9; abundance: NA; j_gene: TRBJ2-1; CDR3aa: CASSVDPGGYNEQFF; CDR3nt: TGTGCCAGCAGCGTAGACCCGGGGGGGTACAATGAGCAGTTCTTC
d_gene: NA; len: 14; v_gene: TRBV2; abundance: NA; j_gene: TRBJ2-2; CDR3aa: CASRSLSSTGELFF; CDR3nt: TGTGCCAGCAGATCTCTGTCGAGCACCGGGGAGCTGTTTTTT